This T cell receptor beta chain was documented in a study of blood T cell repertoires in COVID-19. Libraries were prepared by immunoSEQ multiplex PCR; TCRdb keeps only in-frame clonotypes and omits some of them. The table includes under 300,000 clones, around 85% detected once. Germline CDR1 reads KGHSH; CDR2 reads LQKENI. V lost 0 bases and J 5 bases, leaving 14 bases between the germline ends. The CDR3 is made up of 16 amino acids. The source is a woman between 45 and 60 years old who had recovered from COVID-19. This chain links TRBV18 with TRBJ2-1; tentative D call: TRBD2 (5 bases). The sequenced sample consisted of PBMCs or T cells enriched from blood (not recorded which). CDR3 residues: CASSPPDARVNNEQFF. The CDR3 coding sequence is TGTGCCAGCTCACCACCGGATGCGCGGGTGAACAATGAGCAGTTCTTC.